This T cell receptor (beta chain) was sequenced during a study of OX40 agonist ivuxolimab in advanced cancers. Study-level information: People who had prior anti-PD-1, anti-PD-L1 or anti-CTLA-4 therapy could take part, and under 45% had some.

A note on this clone: Its antigen is still unknown.

Study-level points and caveats: CD8+ T cells averaged more expanded clones than CD4+.

Only in-frame clones appear in the TCRdb table, and some are missing; sequencing was by immunoSEQ multiplex PCR. The repertoire holds roughly 67,000 clones, about 91% seen once, with roughly an eighth in the top ten. CDR1 is SGHDT and CDR2 is YYEEEE in the germline V gene. Trimming took 3 bases from V and 10 from J, leaving 8 bases between them. This CDR3 contains 11 residues. The specimen was CD4+ or CD8+ T cells sorted from blood, collected in a trial of the OX40 agonist ivuxolimab. The TCR was taken from an adult with an advanced solid tumor such as melanoma, head and neck, liver or kidney cancer. V gene TRBV5-6 combines with J gene TRBJ2-1; no clear D gene. As DNA, the CDR3 is TGTGCCAGCAGCTCTATCGTGGAGCAGTTCTTC. Protein: CASSSIVEQFF. Based on the CDR3 plus reference TRBV5-6 and TRBJ2-1, the full variable domain is DAGVTQSPTHLIKTRGQQVTLRCSPKSGHDTVSWYQQALGQGPQFIFQYYEEEERQRGNFPDRFSGHQFPNYSSELNVNALLLGDSALYLCASSSIVEQFFGPGTRLTVL.